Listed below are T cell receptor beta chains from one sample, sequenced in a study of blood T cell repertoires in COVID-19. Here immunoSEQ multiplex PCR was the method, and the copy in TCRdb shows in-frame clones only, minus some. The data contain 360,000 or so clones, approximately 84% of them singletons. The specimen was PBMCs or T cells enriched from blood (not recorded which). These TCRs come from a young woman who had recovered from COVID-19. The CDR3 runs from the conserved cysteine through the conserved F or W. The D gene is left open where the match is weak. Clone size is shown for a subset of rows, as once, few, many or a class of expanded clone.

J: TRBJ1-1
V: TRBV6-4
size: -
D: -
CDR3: CASSEEWGRGTEAFF
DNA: TGTGCCAGCAGTGAAGAATGGGGCAGGGGCACTGAAGCTTTCTTT

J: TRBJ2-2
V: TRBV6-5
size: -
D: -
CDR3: CASSPWQGNTGELFF
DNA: TGTGCCAGCAGTCCATGGCAGGGTAACACCGGGGAGCTGTTTTTT

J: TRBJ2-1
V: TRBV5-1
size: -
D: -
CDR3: CASSLVGDTYWGEQFF
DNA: TGCGCCAGCAGCTTGGTGGGGGACACCTATTGGGGTGAGCAGTTCTTC

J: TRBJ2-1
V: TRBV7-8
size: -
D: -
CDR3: CASSLDRSNNEQFF
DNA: TGTGCCAGCAGCTTAGACAGGAGTAACAATGAGCAGTTCTTC

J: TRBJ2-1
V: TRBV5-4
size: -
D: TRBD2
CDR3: CASSVGKRGQFF
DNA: TGTGCCAGCAGCGTGGGGAAGCGGGGGCAGTTCTTC

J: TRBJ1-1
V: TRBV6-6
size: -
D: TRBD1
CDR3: CASIGQGGGTEAFF
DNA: TGTGCCAGCATAGGACAGGGGGGTGGCACTGAAGCTTTCTTT

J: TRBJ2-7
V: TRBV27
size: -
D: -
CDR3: CASSLAPTRTIIYEQYF
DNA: TGTGCCAGCAGTTTAGCACCAACTCGAACTATAATCTACGAGCAGTACTTC

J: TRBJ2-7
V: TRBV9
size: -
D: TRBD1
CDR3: CASSPQGVAYEQYF
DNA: TGTGCCAGCAGCCCACAGGGGGTCGCCTACGAGCAGTACTTC

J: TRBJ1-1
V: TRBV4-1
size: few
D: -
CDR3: CASNQGEMNTEAFF
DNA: TGCGCCAGCAACCAAGGGGAGATGAACACTGAAGCTTTCTTT

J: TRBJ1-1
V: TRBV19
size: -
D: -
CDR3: CASSRAGTEAFF
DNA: TGTGCCAGTAGTAGGGCAGGAACTGAAGCTTTCTTT

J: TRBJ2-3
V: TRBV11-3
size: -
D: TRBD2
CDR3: CASSLTSATDTQYF
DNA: TGTGCCAGCAGCCTTACTAGCGCCACAGATACGCAGTATTTT

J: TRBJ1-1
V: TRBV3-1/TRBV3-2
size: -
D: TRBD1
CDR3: CASSPPDRAWTEAFF
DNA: TGTGCCAGCAGCCCGCCCGACAGGGCCTGGACTGAAGCTTTCTTT

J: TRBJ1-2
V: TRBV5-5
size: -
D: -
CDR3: CASSLDARTINYGYTF
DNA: TGTGCCAGCAGCTTGGATGCTAGGACTATCAACTATGGCTACACCTTC

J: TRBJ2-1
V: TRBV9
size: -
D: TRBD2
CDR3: CASSVVGTSAYNEQFF
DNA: TGTGCCAGCAGCGTAGTGGGGACTAGCGCGTACAATGAGCAGTTCTTC

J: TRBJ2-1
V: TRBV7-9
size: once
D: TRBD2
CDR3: CASKIAGVGEQFF
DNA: TGTGCCAGCAAAATAGCGGGAGTGGGTGAGCAGTTCTTC

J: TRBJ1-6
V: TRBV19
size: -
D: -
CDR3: CASSGRENF
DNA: TGTGCCAGTAGTGGCAGGGAAAACTTT

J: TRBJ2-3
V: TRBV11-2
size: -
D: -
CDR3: CASSSWGGTDTQYF
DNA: TGTGCCAGCAGCTCCTGGGGGGGCACAGATACGCAGTATTTT